These 32 T cell receptor beta chains originate from one sample sequenced in a study of technical replicates of blood from a few donors. Assay: immunoSEQ multiplex PCR; the TCRdb copy retains only in-frame clones and omits some. The profile shows some 87,000 clones, approximately 97% of them singletons. Material: T cells isolated from PBMCs. The receptors originated from a human donor in good health.

This clone occurred once. The rearrangement joins TRBV6-1 to TRBJ1-1, with D perhaps matching TRBD1 (6 bases). Trimming removed 6 bases at V and 1 base at J, with 12 bases between. Germline V lookup: CDR1 MNHNS, CDR2 SASEGT. The CDR3 consists of 14 residues. Written as DNA, the CDR3 is TGTGCCAGCAGGTCCGGGACATCGAACACTGAAGCTTTCTTT. Its translation is CASRSGTSNTEAFF.

The chain is built from TRBV30 and TRBJ2-4; 7 bases are a match to TRBD1. From germline, CDR1 is GTSNPN and CDR2 SVGIG (reference sequence). The CDR3 has 13 residues. V lost 6 bases and J lost 2; bases outside the gene matches: 4. This chain's CDR3 is CACSRGTKNIQYF. CDR3 coding DNA: TGTGCCTGTTCCAGGGGGACCAAAAACATTCAGTACTTC. Combining the CDR3 with reference TRBV30 and TRBJ2-4 gives the whole variable domain SQTIHQWPATLVQPVGSPLSLECTVEGTSNPNLYWYRQAAGRGLQLLFYSVGIGQISSEVPQNLSASRPQDRQFILSSKKLLLSDSGFYLCACSRGTKNIQYFGAGTRLSVL.

The chain is built from TRBV7-9 and TRBJ2-7; 11 bases match TRBD2. The CDR3 is made up of 15 amino acids. The V segment lost 1 base and the J segment 3 bases; nucleotides outside the gene matches: 2. In germline, CDR1 is SEHNR, CDR2 FQNEAQ (reference sequence). The DNA for the CDR3 is TGTGCCAGCAGCTTAGGGACTAGCGGGTACTACGAGCAGTACTTC. It specifies CASSLGTSGYYEQYF.

This clone showed up just once. Written as DNA, the CDR3 is TGCAGCGTAGGGACAGGGGTTGGTGATAACTATGGCTACACCTTC. Translation: CSVGTGVGDNYGYTF. J is TRBJ1-2 and V is TRBV29-1; 10 bases agree with TRBD1. Unmatched junction bases numbered 8, after V lost 6 bases and J lost 1 base. The CDR3 consists of 15 residues. Germline V lookup: CDR1 SQVTM, CDR2 ANQGSEA.

Note on this clone: Additional DNA sequences in this sample encode the identical CDR3. The rearrangement links TRBV5-1 to TRBJ1-3; possible D gene TRBD1, 6 bases. Trimming shortened V by 0 bases and J by 3 bases, and 7 bases separated the two germline ends. The CDR3 has 14 amino acids. Germline V gene data show CDR1 as SGHRS and CDR2 as YFSETQ. The CDR3 region has the DNA TGCGCCAGCAGCTTGGCAGGGGTTGGAAACACCATATATTTT. Amino acid sequence: CASSLAGVGNTIYF.

CDR3 sequence (DNA): TGTGCCAGCAGCTTTGGGGCCTCAGGGGGATACGAGCAGTACTTC. Translating it yields CASSFGASGGYEQYF. The V and J genes are TRBV7-6 and TRBJ2-7; 7 bases are shared with TRBD1. V lost 3 bases, J lost 4 bases, and 9 bases stayed unmatched. Germline assignment: CDR1 SGHVS and CDR2 FNYEAQ. This CDR3 has 15 residues. The full variable domain, in which reference TRBV7-6 and TRBJ2-7 provide the parts outside the CDR3, is GAGVSQSPRYKVTKRGQDVALRCDPISGHVSLYWYRQALGQGPEFLTYFNYEAQQDKSGLPNDRFSAERPEGSISTLTIQRTEQRDSAMYRCASSFGASGGYEQYFGPGTRLTVT.

The CDR3 nucleotides read TGCGCCAGCAGTGAGTCGAGGACAGGGAACACCGGGGAGCTGTTTTTT. It yields the protein CASSESRTGNTGELFF. The rearrangement joins TRBV10-1 to TRBJ2-2; 7 bases fit TRBD1. Germline lookup yields CDR1 WNHNN and CDR2 SYGVQD (reference sequence). V was clipped by 0 bases and J by 1 base; unmatched bases: 2. This CDR3 is 16 amino acids long.

The chain couples TRBV18 to TRBJ1-4; TRBD1 aligns across 9 bases. CDR3 length equals 18 residues. Germline lookup yields CDR1 KGHSH and CDR2 LQKENI. Germline trimming cut 3 bases from V and 0 bases from J; bases unmatched to any gene: 8. CDR3: CASSPTGGPVATNEKLFF. CDR3 DNA sequence: TGTGCCAGCTCACCCACAGGGGGCCCCGTTGCAACTAATGAAAAACTGTTTTTT.

The count of this clone is one. V gene TRBV6-6 combines with J gene TRBJ1-1; 11 bases align to TRBD1. Germline lookup yields CDR1 MNHNY and CDR2 SVGAGI (reference sequence). Trimming removed 7 bases from V and 3 bases from J; junction bases left unmatched: 7. The CDR3 length is 15 residues. Here the CDR3 DNA reads TGTGCCAGCACCAAGGACAGGGGGCCGTACACTGAAGCTTTCTTT. It specifies CASTKDRGPYTEAFF.

The rearrangement joins TRBV5-1 to TRBJ2-3; D perhaps matches TRBD2 (6 bases). The V end was cut by 3 bases, the J end by 4 bases, with 12 bases between. Germline CDR1 SGHRS, CDR2 YFSETQ. This CDR3 comprises 14 residues. The DNA for the CDR3 is TGCGCCAGCAGCTGGGACTCAAGCCCAGATACGCAGTATTTT. Residues: CASSWDSSPDTQYF.

J is TRBJ2-1 and V is TRBV15; possible D gene TRBD1, 5 bases. The length of the CDR3 is 11 residues. Trimming removed 8 bases from V and 9 bases from J, with 11 bases in between. The germline V gene has CDR1 LNHNV and CDR2 YYDKDF (reference sequence). CDR3 nucleotide sequence: TGTGCCACCGGGGCCCTGCGTGAGCAGTTCTTC. It is translated as CATGALREQFF.

The V call is TRBV11-3, the J call TRBJ2-4; the D gene is possibly TRBD1 (5 bases). CDR3 length: 13 residues. With 4 bases removed from V and 9 bases from J, the gap between germline ends came to 13 bases. Germline values: CDR1 SGHNT, CDR2 YENEEA. CDR3 DNA: TGTGCCAGCAGCTCAGAAAAAGGGGCCATTCAGTACTTC. It codes for CASSSEKGAIQYF. Variable domain in full (rest from reference TRBV11-3 and TRBJ2-4): EAGVVQSPRYKIIEKKQPVAFWCNPISGHNTLYWYLQNLGQGPELLIRYENEEAVDDSQLPKDRFSAERLKGVDSTLKIQPAELGDSAVYLCASSSEKGAIQYFGAGTRLSVL.

The chain is built from TRBV10-1 and TRBJ2-1; the match to TRBD2 covers 7 bases. J was trimmed by 0 bases and V by 2 bases; bases with no gene match: 16. The CDR3 consists of 20 residues. CDR1 and CDR2 from the germline V gene are WNHNN and SYGVQD (reference sequence). CDR3 in amino acids: CASSEGSGAAHHSSYNEQFF. The CDR3 coding sequence is TGCGCCAGCAGTGAGGGCAGCGGGGCTGCCCATCACAGCTCCTACAATGAGCAGTTCTTC.

This sequence joins TRBV11-2 and TRBJ2-7, with D tentatively TRBD1 (6 bases). Germline values: CDR1 SGHAT, CDR2 FQNNGV. The CDR3 totals 16 residues. The V gene lost 4 bases and the J gene lost 6 bases, with 22 bases spanning the gap. CDR3 sequence: CASSYRAELGSGEQYF. CDR3 bases: TGTGCCAGCAGCTACAGGGCGGAGCTGGGGTCGGGCGAGCAGTACTTC.

The chain is built from TRBV5-1 and TRBJ1-6; maybe TRBD1 (6 bases). The CDR3 runs to 14 residues. Germline lookup yields CDR1 SGHRS and CDR2 YFSETQ. Trimming stripped 0 bases from V and 13 bases from J, with 14 bases between. The CDR3 loop is CASSLGGGGGPLHF. The CDR3, as DNA: TGCGCCAGCAGCTTGGGCGGAGGGGGAGGGCCCCTCCACTTT.

The rearrangement uses TRBV28 and TRBJ1-1, with a tentative D call TRBD1 (6 bases). Germline V CDR1 and CDR2: MDHEN, SYDVKM. The CDR3 totals 17 residues. V dropped 3 bases and J dropped 9 bases, with 26 bases sitting between them. The CDR3 coding sequence is TGTGCCAGCAGTTTGGTATTAGGGGGATGGAAAAGCACGAAAGCTTTCTTT. Its translation: CASSLVLGGWKSTKAFF.

This chain connects TRBV7-9 to TRBJ2-5, with 11 bases aligning to TRBD2. Germline values: CDR1 SEHNR, CDR2 FQNEAQ (reference sequence). The V and J ends lost 6 bases and 1 base, in that order; junction bases with no gene match: 7. The CDR3 runs to 16 residues. The CDR3 region is CASSFPGLAVQETQYF. CDR3 DNA sequence: TGTGCCAGCAGTTTTCCGGGACTAGCGGTCCAAGAGACCCAGTACTTC.

The CDR3 region is CASSYVGRGLMDNEQFF. The CDR3 DNA follows: TGCGCCAGCAGCTACGTGGGGAGAGGGCTGATGGACAATGAGCAGTTCTTC. The rearrangement joins TRBV5-1 to TRBJ2-1, with D perhaps matching TRBD2 (5 bases). Germline V gene data show CDR1 as SGHRS and CDR2 as YFSETQ. The CDR3 is 17 residues long. Trimming shortened V by 3 bases and J by 5 bases, and 21 bases separated the two germline ends.

This clone was picked up one time. This rearrangement joins TRBV4-1 to TRBJ2-5; 9 bases are shared with TRBD2. V shed 1 base and J 1 base; nucleotides not matched to a gene: 10. The CDR3 has 18 residues. Germline V gene lookup returns CDR1 MGHRA and CDR2 YSYEKL. The chain's CDR3 is CASSQGLLAGQGQETQYF. The CDR3 coding sequence is TGCGCCAGCAGCCAAGGGCTTCTAGCGGGGCAGGGCCAAGAGACCCAGTACTTC.

The chain uses TRBV5-6 and TRBJ2-3; TRBD1 matches at 7 bases. The germline CDR1 and CDR2 sequences are SGHDT and YYEEEE. The CDR3 sequence is 16 residues long. V trimming: 1 base; J trimming: 2 bases; junction bases outside the gene matches: 7. CDR3 nucleotide sequence: TGTGCCAGCAGCTTGTTTCGGGACAGTAACACAGATACGCAGTATTTT. Translating it yields CASSLFRDSNTDTQYF.

This chain links TRBV6-1 with TRBJ1-1; no firm D call. CDR1 and CDR2 from the germline V gene are MNHNS and SASEGT. The V end was cut by 8 bases, the J end by 4 bases, with 11 bases between. This CDR3 spans 12 amino acids. CDR3 DNA: TGTGCCAGCGGAGAATTAGGCACTGAAGCTTTCTTT. Its translation: CASGELGTEAFF.

The gene calls are TRBV5-1 and TRBJ1-4; 9 bases are shared with TRBD1. Germline trimming cut 4 bases from V and 7 bases from J; bases unmatched to any gene: 8. CDR1 SGHRS and CDR2 YFSETQ come from the germline V gene. CDR3 length equals 15 residues. CDR3 in amino acids: CASSASTGGREKLFF. DNA for the CDR3: TGCGCCAGCAGCGCCTCCACAGGGGGCCGTGAAAAACTGTTTTTT. Drawing the rest from reference TRBV5-1 and TRBJ1-4, the complete variable domain is KAGVTQTPRYLIKTRGQQVTLSCSPISGHRSVSWYQQTPGQGLQFLFEYFSETQRNKGNFPGRFSGRQFSNSRSEMNVSTLELGDSALYLCASSASTGGREKLFFGSGTQLSVL.

The chain combines TRBV9 with TRBJ1-3; a possible D gene is TRBD1 (5 bases). The length of the CDR3 is 12 residues. Looked up from germline, CDR1 is SGDLS and CDR2 is YYNGEE. V was cut by 10 bases and J by 2 bases, with 10 bases left in between. The CDR3, as DNA: TGTGCCTGGGGGGGGACTGGAAACACCATATATTTT. Its translation: CAWGGTGNTIYF.

J is TRBJ2-1 and V is TRBV27, with TRBD2 as a possible D gene (6 bases). V was shortened by 6 bases and J by 4 bases, with 16 bases between the two germline ends. Germline V gene data show CDR1 as MNHEY and CDR2 as SMNVEV (reference sequence). This CDR3 has 15 residues. Here the CDR3 reads CASRDLAGTYNEQFF. Written as DNA, the CDR3 is TGTGCCAGCAGGGACCTCGCGGGAACGTACAATGAGCAGTTCTTC.

This chain connects TRBV5-1 to TRBJ2-2; 9 nucleotides agree with TRBD2. This CDR3 spans 16 amino acids. The V and J ends lost 2 bases and 5 bases, in that order; junction bases with no gene match: 7. Germline V gives CDR1 SGHRS, CDR2 YFSETQ. CDR3 loop: CASSFRTSATTGELFF. The CDR3 DNA reads as TGCGCCAGCAGCTTCCGGACTAGCGCTACAACCGGGGAGCTGTTTTTT.

This clone is a singleton in its sample. The chain combines TRBV2 with TRBJ1-4; TRBD1 is a possible D gene (5 bases). Germline V CDR1 and CDR2: SNHLY, FYNNEI. V was shortened by 8 bases and J by 8 bases, with 15 bases between the two germline ends. This CDR3 is 13 amino acids long. The CDR3 sequence is CASEGREGEKLFF. The DNA of the CDR3 is TGTGCCAGCGAAGGCAGGGAGGGGGAAAAACTGTTTTTT.

CDR3 bases: TGTGCCAGCAGTTACTCCGCAGGTGCGAACACTGAAGCTTTCTTT. Protein sequence: CASSYSAGANTEAFF. V gene TRBV6-5 combines with J gene TRBJ1-1; D is uncertain. The germline CDR1 and CDR2 sequences are MNHEY and SVGAGI. This CDR3 has 15 residues. The V and J ends lost 0 bases and 1 base respectively, with 9 bases between them.

This clone was recorded only once. V usage is TRBV5-8 and J usage is TRBJ1-5, with TRBD1 as a possible D gene (6 bases). Germline CDR1 and CDR2: SGHTS and YDEGEE. The ends were cut back, 0 bases at V and 4 bases at J, with 11 bases in the middle. The CDR3 contains 15 residues. CDR3 residues: CASSLGRGINQPQHF. CDR3 in DNA: TGTGCCAGCAGCTTGGGAAGGGGGATTAATCAGCCCCAGCATTTT.

The chain couples TRBV9 to TRBJ2-3; 8 bases map to TRBD2. Germline values: CDR1 SGDLS, CDR2 YYNGEE. J lost 0 bases, V lost 4 bases, and 7 bases had no gene match. The CDR3 sequence is 16 residues long. The CDR3: CASSTIAGSSTDTQYF. CDR3 DNA sequence: TGTGCCAGCAGCACAATAGCGGGATCTAGCACAGATACGCAGTATTTT.

The chain carries TRBV7-9 and TRBJ2-1; TRBD2 agrees at 8 bases. There are 18 residues in the CDR3. V lost 5 bases and J lost 0; bases outside the gene matches: 12. CDR1 is SEHNR, CDR2 FQNEAQ, per germline (reference sequence). The CDR3 DNA is TGTGCCAGCAGCGCCCGAAGGGTAGCGGGGAGCTCCTACAATGAGCAGTTCTTC. As protein: CASSARRVAGSSYNEQFF.

V is TRBV7-8 and J is TRBJ1-2; D ambiguous. V was shortened by 1 base and J by 0 bases, with 15 bases between the two germline ends. This CDR3 is built from 17 residues. The germline V gene encodes CDR1 SGHVS and CDR2 FQNEAQ. CDR3 region: CASSLVLIPTPNYGYTF. DNA for the CDR3: TGTGCCAGCAGCTTAGTTCTTATCCCGACACCTAACTATGGCTACACCTTC.

This chain links TRBV10-1 with TRBJ1-2, with 8 nucleotides matching TRBD1. V trimming: 6 bases; J trimming: 8 bases; junction bases outside the gene matches: 8. CDR3 length: 13 residues. Germline lookup yields CDR1 WNHNN and CDR2 SYGVQD (reference sequence). The CDR3 loop reads CASSSGQGDGYTF. CDR3 sequence (DNA): TGCGCCAGCAGCTCCGGACAGGGCGACGGCTACACCTTC.